The T cell receptor (beta chain) described here comes from a study of regulatory T cells in long-lasting Graves disease. Across the study: Persistent cases took antithyroid drugs over 5 years and stayed TSH receptor antibody positive. Study conclusions and caveats: Patients with persistent disease shared under 3,500 public clonotypes, outpacing the 966 shared by new patients. Segments TRBV28, TRBJ1-2 and TRBJ2-5 showed preferential usage in persistent disease.

iRepertoire HTBI primers and Arm-PCR of CDR3 regions built TCR beta libraries. TCRdb ran MiXCR on the multiplex PCR reads and lists one entry per CDR3 protein. This table holds hundreds of thousands of distinct CDR3 sequences, less than 25% found once. Note on this clonotype: The antigen is undetermined.

Noted time point: persistent/refractory GD, antithyroid drugs over 5 years with positive TRAb. From RNA extracted from PBMCs, the TCR library was made. Deletions cut 2 bases from V and 1 base from J, with 12 bases between. The germline gives CDR1 SGHDT, CDR2 YYEEEE. This CDR3 has 15 residues. The gene calls are TRBV5-6 and TRBJ1-2, with a weak D call TRBD1 (6 bases). The source is a female donor with Graves disease. This specimen consisted of peripheral blood mononuclear cells (PBMCs), obtained when the disease was refractory, from a patient treated with antithyroid drugs. The CDR3 DNA follows: TGTGCCAGCAGCTTCCAGGGGCCCTTTAACTATGGCTACACCTTC. The encoded protein is CASSFQGPFNYGYTF.